A selection of T cell receptor beta chains follows, all from one sample in a study of shared clonotypes between healthy human individuals. Clones were read by immunoSEQ multiplex PCR, and TCRdb kept only the in-frame ones, dropping some. The sample holds millions of clones, roughly 91% seen once. Input material: naive CD8+ T cells from PBMCs. The receptors come from a man aged 18 to 29 in good health. Some clones in this sample may be carry-over from other donors' samples. The CDR3 runs from the conserved cysteine through the conserved F or W. D genes are given only for firm matches. The size field is filled for only some rows; it gives once, few, many or a size class.

j_call v_call clone_size d_call cdr3_nt cdr3_aa
TRBJ2-1 TRBV9 . . TGTGCCAGCAGCGTAGAATCGGGGAATGAGCAGTTCTTC CASSVESGNEQFF
TRBJ1-5 TRBV28 once . TGTGCCAGCAGTTCGCCAGGGAATCAGCCCCAGCATTTT CASSSPGNQPQHF
TRBJ2-3 TRBV5-1 . . TGCGCCAGCAGCTTGTGGTTATCTCCAGATACGCAGTATTTT CASSLWLSPDTQYF
TRBJ2-2 TRBV10-3 . TRBD1 TGTGCCATCAGTGAGTTAACGAAACGCTGGGACAGCAACACCGGGGAGCTGTTTTTT CAISELTKRWDSNTGELFF
TRBJ1-1 TRBV7-9 . . TGTGCCACCCGGACAGCGAACACTGAAGCTTTCTTT CATRTANTEAFF
TRBJ2-1 TRBV11-3 . TRBD2 TGTGCCAGCAGCTTAGGGGGACTAGTCGGTGAGCAGTTCTTC CASSLGGLVGEQFF
TRBJ2-7 TRBV29-1 . . TGCAGCGTTGAAGGCCCACAGGTGTACGAGCAGTACTTC CSVEGPQVYEQYF
TRBJ2-1 TRBV7-8 . . TGTGCCAGCAGCCCCACCGTAAATGCCGGCCCCTACAATGAGCAGTTCTTC CASSPTVNAGPYNEQFF
TRBJ2-3 TRBV27 . . TGTGCCAGCACCAACTGGACGGCCTTCGCGGATACGCAGTATTTT CASTNWTAFADTQYF
TRBJ2-2 TRBV7-3 . TRBD2 TGTGCCAGCAGCGGTCTAGCGGGAGACGGGGAGCTGTTTTTT CASSGLAGDGELFF
TRBJ1-1 TRBV5-1 . . TGCGCCAGCAGCCCAACAGGGTTCCTCATGAACACTGAAGCTTTCTTT CASSPTGFLMNTEAFF
TRBJ1-2 TRBV29-1 . . TGCAGCGTTGCCGGATACGGAATAGCTAACTATGGCTACACCTTC CSVAGYGIANYGYTF
TRBJ2-2 TRBV28 . TRBD2 TGTGCCAGCAGTGACTGGGGCCTAGCGGGATCTTTTGGGTTGACCGGGGAGCTGTTTTTT CASSDWGLAGSFGLTGELFF
TRBJ1-1 TRBV4-1 . . TGCGCCAGCAGCCCCCGTCTGAACACTGAAGCTTTCTTT CASSPRLNTEAFF
TRBJ2-4 TRBV19 once TRBD1 TGTGCCAGTACTCCCCTGGGGACAGGGGAAAACATTCAGTACTTC CASTPLGTGENIQYF
TRBJ1-3 TRBV27 . . TGTGCCACCTCCCCGGGCTCTGGAAACACCATATATTTT CATSPGSGNTIYF
TRBJ1-1 TRBV30 . . TGTGCCTGGAGTCCCGGGACTGAAGCTTTCTTT CAWSPGTEAFF
TRBJ2-4 TRBV28 . . TGTGCCAGCAGCGATCCCGGCTCGTTCGTTCAGTACTTC CASSDPGSFVQYF
TRBJ1-2 TRBV13 . TRBD1 TGTGCCAGCAGCTTATCTGGCAGGGGGCCCTATGGCTACACCTTC CASSLSGRGPYGYTF
TRBJ1-1 TRBV27 . . TGTGCCAGCAGTTTCGCGGGTACTGAAGCTTTCTTT CASSFAGTEAFF
TRBJ1-2 TRBV4-1 . . TGCGCCAGCAGCCAAGACAGGGGCCGTAACTATGGCTACACCTTC CASSQDRGRNYGYTF
TRBJ1-5 TRBV6-6 . . TGTGCCAGCAGCCCTTATCTGGTAGGCCAGCCCCAGCATTTT CASSPYLVGQPQHF
TRBJ2-5 TRBV10-1 . . TGCGCCAGACCCCTTGGGACTCAAGAGACCCAGTACTTC CARPLGTQETQYF
TRBJ2-1 TRBV4-1 . . TGCGCCAGCAGCCATCTAGCCCGGGACCCCCCCAATGAGCAGTTCTTC CASSHLARDPPNEQFF
TRBJ2-2 TRBV19 . . TGTGCCAGTAGATTCCCTCAGGGCGTGTACGACGGGGAGCTGTTTTTT CASRFPQGVYDGELFF
TRBJ1-1 TRBV7-9 . . TGTGCCAGCAATAAGGACAGTTTAAACACTGAAGCTTTCTTT CASNKDSLNTEAFF
TRBJ2-3 TRBV6-5 . TRBD1 TGTGCCAGCAGGCAGACAGGGGGCGCGGATACGCAGTATTTT CASRQTGGADTQYF
TRBJ2-2 TRBV27 . TRBD2 TGTGCCAGCAGTTTAGTACTAGCGGGCGCGAACACCGGGGAGCTGTTTTTT CASSLVLAGANTGELFF
TRBJ2-7 TRBV20-1 . . TGCAGTGCTAGAGACACCGGCGAGCAGTACTTC CSARDTGEQYF
TRBJ2-7 TRBV5-6 once TRBD2 TGTGCCAGCAGCTTCGGGGCTAGCGGGAGCCGAGGATCCTACGAGCAGTACTTC CASSFGASGSRGSYEQYF
TRBJ1-1 TRBV30 . . TGTGCCTGGAACGTAGGGGGTAGCACTGAAGCTTTCTTT CAWNVGGSTEAFF
TRBJ2-1 TRBV6-5 once TRBD1 TGTGCCAGCAGTTATCCCACTCGGACAGGGGACAATGAGCAGTTCTTC CASSYPTRTGDNEQFF